This entry lists 17 T cell receptor beta chains sequenced from one sample in a study of Graves' ophthalmopathy and Graves' hyperthyroidism. Amplified material comprised TCR beta CDR3 regions derived from RNA transcripts. RT-PCR with HTBI primers came first, then second-round multiplex PCR. From the multiplex PCR reads, TCRdb called clonotypes with MiXCR, one entry per CDR3 protein. The repertoire includes hundreds of thousands of distinct CDR3 sequences, 22% of them detected once, and approximately 7.7% sits in the top ten. The material sequenced was peripheral blood. The receptors stem from a woman aged 18-29 years with stable Graves' hyperthyroidism. Some clones in this sample may be carry-over from other donors' samples.

This clonotype was recorded many times. The chain is built from TRBV10-3 and TRBJ1-5; D uncertain. The V gene's germline CDR1 is ENHRY and CDR2 SYGVKD. V was pared by 3 bases and J by 11 bases, with 23 bases between. The CDR3 length is 16 residues. The CDR3 coding sequence is TGTGCCATCAGTGACGATGATTTGGACCAACCCGGAGCCCAGCATTTT. It is translated as CAISDDDLDQPGAQHF.

This clonotype has at least ten counts. J is TRBJ2-7 and V is TRBV12-3 or TRBV12-4; D not resolved. The CDR3 extends over 14 amino acids. The V end was cut by 5 bases, the J end by 3 bases, with 14 bases between. CDR3 residues: CASSGRRTLYEQYF. The DNA for the CDR3 is TGTGCCAGCAGTGGACGTAGAACTCTCTACGAGCAGTACTTC.

This clonotype was recorded many times. A much larger clone lies one base from this, so it may be a read error. The chain carries TRBV28 and TRBJ1-5; D not resolved. Germline V gene lookup returns CDR1 MDHEN and CDR2 SYDVKM. CDR3 length: 11 residues. V was pared by 6 bases and J by 4 bases, with 4 bases between. CDR3 amino acids: CASSMNQPQHF. CDR3 DNA sequence: TGTGCCAGCAGCATGAATCAGCCCCAGCATTTT.

This clonotype was counted between two and nine times. The chain employs TRBV6-1 and TRBJ1-2; the D gene is possibly TRBD1 (6 bases). Trimming took off 7 bases at V and 2 bases at J, with 14 bases between the two ends. This CDR3 is built from 14 residues. The V gene's germline CDR1 is MNHNS and CDR2 SASEGT. The CDR3 region is CASTSGASNYGYTF. The CDR3, as DNA: TGTGCCAGCACCTCAGGGGCGTCCAACTATGGCTACACCTTC.

This clonotype has ten or more counts. This rearrangement joins TRBV28 to TRBJ1-2; 10 bases fit TRBD1. The CDR3 totals 17 residues. The junction had 10 bases not matched to a gene; V was cut back by 2 bases and J by 4 bases. Germline loops: CDR1 MDHEN, CDR2 SYDVKM. The CDR3 is CASSLMRLDRGIYGYTF. DNA of the CDR3: TGTGCCAGCAGTTTAATGCGGTTGGACAGGGGGATCTATGGCTACACCTTC.

In this sample, this clonotype turned up many times. The chain couples TRBV30 to TRBJ2-7, with D unclear. V lost 0 bases to trimming and J lost 7 bases, with 19 bases between them. CDR1 is GTSNPN, CDR2 SVGIG, per germline (reference sequence). CDR3 length equals 15 residues. The DNA for the CDR3 is TGTGCCTGGAGTGTAAAGGCGGACCCCCCCCTGGAGCAGTACTTC. As protein: CAWSVKADPPLEQYF.

V usage is TRBV28 and J usage is TRBJ1-2; a weak D match, TRBD1 (6 bases). V shed 1 base and J shed 4 bases, with 19 bases lying between them. Germline CDR1 and CDR2: MDHEN and SYDVKM. The CDR3 runs to 17 residues. The CDR3 region is CASSLSAGGRGPYGYTF. The CDR3, as DNA: TGTGCCAGCAGTTTATCCGCAGGAGGCAGGGGACCCTATGGCTACACCTTC.

There are many counts of this clonotype. The genes are TRBV6-5 and TRBJ1-2; no clear D. V lost 4 bases to trimming and J lost 6 bases, with 15 bases between them. CDR1 is MNHEY and CDR2 is SVGAGI in the germline V gene. The CDR3 loop spans 14 amino acids. The CDR3 DNA reads TGTGCCAGCAGTTTGAGGCAATTTCAGGATGGCTACACCTTC. Translating gives CASSLRQFQDGYTF.

A few counts support this clonotype. The J gene is TRBJ2-7, the V gene TRBV12-3 or TRBV12-4, with D possibly being TRBD1 (6 bases). This CDR3 comprises 14 residues. The V end was cut by 1 base, the J end by 2 bases, with 9 bases between. CDR3 loop: CASSLDRAPYEQYF. For the CDR3, the DNA is TGTGCCAGCAGTTTAGACAGGGCACCCTACGAGCAGTACTTC.

In nucleotides, the CDR3 is TGCAGCGTTGGAGGGAGGGCCGGAGAGACCCAGTACTTC. It is translated as CSVGGRAGETQYF. The chain links TRBV29-1 to TRBJ2-5, with 7 bases that match TRBD2. CDR1 and CDR2 (germline): SQVTM, ANQGSEA. Unmatched junction bases numbered 6, after V lost 4 bases and J lost 4 bases. The CDR3 spans 13 residues.

In this sample, this clonotype turned up a few times. This chain links TRBV27 with TRBJ1-2; tentative D call: TRBD1 (5 bases). The CDR3 runs 15 residues. V gave up 4 bases and J gave up 5 bases, with 17 bases separating them. Germline V CDR1 and CDR2: MNHEY, SMNVEV (reference sequence). The CDR3 sequence: CASSSGGGAFYGYTF. Here the CDR3 DNA reads TGTGCCAGCAGTTCCGGCGGCGGGGCCTTTTATGGCTACACCTTC.

This clonotype was seen more than once but under ten times. The CDR3 DNA sequence: TGTGCCAGCTCCCCTAATCTAGGAGGCCAAGAGACCCAGTACTTC. It encodes CASSPNLGGQETQYF. V is TRBV18 and J is TRBJ2-5; possible D gene TRBD2, 5 bases. Germline V gene sequence: CDR1 KGHSH, CDR2 LQKENI. Between the trimmed V and J ends, which lost 6 bases and 1 base, there was a span of 15 bases. The CDR3 runs 15 residues.

This clonotype came up many times. The chain employs TRBV28 and TRBJ1-2; D possibly corresponds to TRBD1 (6 bases). The germline V gene encodes CDR1 MDHEN and CDR2 SYDVKM. The CDR3 has 16 residues. V was trimmed by 6 bases and J by 2 bases, leaving 19 bases between them. This CDR3 is CASSRPQGTLNYGYTF. Written as DNA, the CDR3 is TGTGCCAGCAGCCGTCCTCAGGGGACCCTAAACTATGGCTACACCTTC.

Notes on this clonotype: The junction departs from germline at one end; a sequencing error may be responsible. The CDR3 DNA follows: TGCGCCAGCAGCTTTCAAGGGAACACTGGAGCTTTCTTT. Amino acids: CASSFQGNTGAFF. This chain connects TRBV5-1 to TRBJ1-1; D is unclear. Germline CDR1 reads SGHRS; CDR2 reads YFSETQ. This CDR3 region has 13 residues.

A word on this clonotype: This may arise from a read error, as a much more abundant clone is one base away. This chain connects TRBV24-1 to TRBJ2-5; D is unresolved. The CDR3 sequence is 11 residues long. Between the trimmed V and J ends, which lost 2 bases and 5 bases, there was a span of 2 bases. Germline values: CDR1 KGHDR, CDR2 SFDVKD. The CDR3 protein is CATSDWETQYF. CDR3 in DNA: TGTGCCACCAGTGATTGGGAGACCCAGTACTTC.

This chain connects TRBV20-1 to TRBJ1-3; D ambiguous. The V gene lost 2 bases and the J gene lost 0 bases, with 14 bases spanning the gap. The CDR3 loop spans 16 amino acids. CDR1 DFQATT and CDR2 SNEGSKA come from the germline V gene (reference sequence). The CDR3 nucleotides read TGCAGTGCTAGACCAGGTTGGGGTTTCTCTGGAAACACCATATATTTT. Protein: CSARPGWGFSGNTIYF.

The CDR3, as DNA: TGTGCCAGCAGTTACACTAGCGGGGGGTCCGAAGAGACCCAGTACTTC. Amino acids: CASSYTSGGSEETQYF. The chain joins TRBV12-3 or TRBV12-4 to TRBJ2-5; 12 nucleotides align to TRBD2. The CDR3 extends over 16 amino acids. V shed 4 bases and J 3 bases; nucleotides not matched to a gene: 6.